This T cell receptor beta chain was obtained from a study of cytomegalovirus exposure and HLA in healthy donors (dated by TCRdb to about 2017). In terms of the full investigation: An earlier analysis of approximately 640 of the donors reported roughly 270 Gb of sequence data and some 100 million unique TCR beta sequences from 150 million to 200 million T cells. Donor age, sex, ethnicity and CMV serostatus were collected together with the repertoire data. In a later analysis, previously published TCR beta repertoires from some 640 donors were re-analyzed and high-resolution HLA genotyping was added so that TCR occurrence patterns could be studied. Genome-wide SNP genotypes for about three fifths of the roughly 700 donors were used in a later genetic analysis, which treated that subset as a discovery cohort. Of the approximately 400 genotyped donors, more than 75% were placed in the genetic ancestry cluster associated with self-reported Caucasian donors. HLA typing covered class I and class II loci at four-digit resolution. Every discovery cohort repertoire had been produced on one sequencing platform. The aim of the study was to test whether cataloging public T cell receptors could identify signatures of past pathogen exposure. Along with the 666-subject first cohort, a separate validation cohort of about 110 different subjects was used. Roughly 5 DR-DQ haplotypes were handled as single units for association and clustering, since linkage in the cohort was strong. An earlier analysis of 587 of the donors applied high-throughput TCR beta sequencing to assess whether each TCR beta V gene segment acted as functional or pseudogenic. An early release that covered more than 550 HLA-typed donors contained approximately 300 gigabases of sequencing data and 80 million or so unique TCR sequences. To predict cytomegalovirus infection status, the study combined high-throughput TCR immunosequencing, statistical association of individual TCRs with disease status, and machine learning. Among 398 genotyped donors of the cohort, an average of approximately 200,000 unique TCR beta nucleotide sequences was sequenced per donor, of which 15% to 20% were non-productive. The T cell repertoires of some 700 subjects were profiled by immunosequencing and related to cytomegalovirus serostatus. Rather than drawing on any new phenotypic data, the later analysis identified candidate immune exposures from TCR beta sequences and the way those sequences occurred across donors. Typing coverage varied by locus: about 620-640 donors for A, B, C, DRB1 and DQB1; approximately 500 for DQA1; about 570 for DPA1; approximately 470 for DPB1. Results the study describes overall, beyond this receptor: Strong co-occurrence of HLA alleles, especially DR and DQ, made assigning TCR associations to individual alleles difficult. In an earlier analysis of approximately 590 of the donors, most TCR beta V segments appeared in productive rearrangements about 90% or about 30% of the time, broadly matching IMGT annotations. Because the 87-base-pair reads could not distinguish some IMGT-functional V segments, including TRBV6-2 and TRBV6-3, those segments were excluded. In a later genetic analysis, fewer N-insertions in productive TCRs were reported among donors in an Asian-associated ancestry cluster than the roughly 700-donor mean. A later genetic analysis associated a missense DCLRE1C variant with V-gene and J-gene trimming of TCR beta chains, and an independent cohort replicated the association. HLA typing was unavailable for some donors at each locus, so association tests used only the typed subset. Immune exposure information for the cohort was limited to CMV serostatus. A cluster of highly shared sequence variants was judged likely to represent a technical artifact of the sequencing pipeline. Roughly uniform sequencing depth across donors was assumed in presence/absence analyses, although this assumption may not hold. A later analysis found that TCR association rates varied across HLA loci, with DRB1 alleles showing the most associated TCRs and HLA-C alleles the fewest. Because counts were too low, roughly 17 rarely observed V segments, including chromosome 9 orphons, were left out of the earlier analysis of 587 of the donors. Correlated functional status among segregating V segments might be attributable to linkage disequilibrium, but an unknown experimental factor could not be ruled out. The authors suggested that the approach could potentially be extended to other disease states and immunological phenotypes. A later analysis associated about 17,000 TCR beta sequences with specific HLA alleles at a false discovery rate of 0.05. A further reported finding was that TCR beta sequences accurately predicted the HLA-A and HLA-B alleles for most subjects in the first cohort. Across donors, most TCR sequences were observed very rarely, whereas some public TCRs were present in many individuals. This cohort had only TCR beta chains sequenced, and the lack of alpha or paired-chain data limited which features could be detected. Most CMV-associated TCR beta chains appeared to be HLA-restricted in a later analysis, and the HLA associations seemed to be driven largely by CMV exposure. A later analysis reported that several top co-occurrence clusters appeared linked to parvovirus B19, influenza, CMV and Epstein-Barr virus. Three of the identified cytomegalovirus-associated TCR beta chains were confirmed in vitro to be specific for cytomegalovirus antigens. In the study, around 150 TCR beta chains were listed as associated with cytomegalovirus. Cytomegalovirus status was reported to be diagnosed by the classifier with high specificity and sensitivity in both the original and validation cohorts. In a later analysis, HLA-associated TCR beta chains were found to be more clonally expanded and to have lower generation probabilities than equally common non-associated chains.

The CDR3 spans 13 residues, from the cysteine through the phenylalanine. Of the read, only the CDR3 DNA is kept; its 39 bases are in frame from base 1. CDR1 and CDR2, looked up from the germline V gene (reference sequence), are SEHNR and FQNEAQ. V lost 5 bases and J lost 7 bases; the stretch between them is 14 bases long. About this clone: The antigen this receptor binds is unknown. Per-nucleotide qualities are absent, and no much larger clonotype sits a single base away.

The cohort consisted of some 670 healthy bone marrow donors. At the time of sampling, all cohort members were nominally healthy, though unrecorded immune exposures were likely present. The donor was CMV seropositive and belonged to the group of over 250 seropositive cohort members. Every donor gave a peripheral blood sample, and the peripheral blood mononuclear cells from that sample were used for TCR beta sequencing. Genomic DNA was extracted from the blood cell samples with the Qiagen DNeasy Blood Extraction Kit. Receptors were amplified or captured by the immunoSEQ multiplex PCR assay. For the multiplex PCR, a mixture combining 60 forward primers for TCR Vbeta segments and 13 reverse primers for TCR Jbeta segments was used. Amplification of the CDR3 region of rearranged TCR beta genes was performed with a multiplex PCR assay on genomic DNA. Amplified TCR beta libraries were sequenced as 87-base-pair reads on the Illumina HiSeq System. The source study handled its data this way. Across the 500 to 750 repertoires, a later analysis counted 80 million or so unique TCR beta chains, some 11 million of which were shared by at least two donors. A nearest-neighbor algorithm error-corrected the raw reads and collapsed the reads into unique sequences, merging closely related sequences to remove PCR and sequencing errors. To assign V, D and J gene segments, CDR3 sequences were aligned to IMGT reference sequences. For a sequence to be retained, a match of at least six nucleotides was required to both a V gene segment and a J gene segment. Rearrangements were called productive when the CDR3 lacked stop codons and stayed in frame with V and J; all others were non-productive. CDR3 was defined according to IMGT convention as the region running from the second conserved V-encoded cysteine to the conserved J-encoded phenylalanine. Sequences without an unambiguous match to a single V gene segment were excluded from the earlier analysis of over 500 of the donors. In an earlier analysis of approximately 550 of the donors, V segments were called functional above 56.7% productive rearrangements and were called segregating when the between-donor standard deviation exceeded 5%. A statistical classification framework was built for diagnosing cytomegalovirus status from the catalog of TCR beta chain sequences. In a later analysis, V and J genes were assigned by comparing TCR nucleotide sequences against IMGT/GENE-DB human TR gene sequences. The TCRdist pipeline was used in a later analysis to assign CDR3 sequences and most-parsimonious VDJ recombination scenarios. In a later analysis, each TCR beta chain was defined by its CDR3 amino acid sequence together with its V-gene family, and reads without a unique V-gene family were excluded. As a way to deal with suspected cross-contamination and a sequencing artifact, a later analysis dropped roughly 620 nucleotide sequences that were highly shared and had low generation probability. A later analysis calculated a clonal expansion index for each public chain from normalized within-repertoire ranks of inferred template counts. In a later analysis, generation probabilities were computed using a VDJ recombination model fitted to out-of-frame rearrangements, and the results were checked against IGoR. In a later analysis, TCR-TCR, TCR-HLA and TCR-CMV co-occurrence was scored with hypergeometric tests, and a repertoire-size bias correction was applied to TCR pairs. A later analysis estimated false discovery rates by permuting HLA or CMV assignments 20 times. In a later analysis, co-occurring TCRs were grouped with DBSCAN, and TCRdist sequence similarity was added when clustering was performed within HLA-allele-positive subsets. For co-occurrence clustering, repertoires with fewer than 30,000 or more than 120,000 public chains were excluded, along with about five repertoires with anomalous nucleotide sharing. TCRdb's version of the immuneACCESS table is confined to in-frame rearrangements and falls short of the full clone set. An unresolved V gene accounts for under half of the shortfall where checked; the remainder is of unknown origin. V and J calls plus clone size are reproduced from that table; the DNA served to infer D and trimming. In all, the sample holds about 160,000 clones, and about 85% of those were seen once. The ten largest clones add up to around 2.1% of the sample.

This receptor was taken from a young man in good health and CMV-seropositive. The specimen sequenced was PBMCs. The chain is encoded by TRBV7-9 joined to TRBJ1-2; a confident D gene designation cannot be given. The sequenced DNA is TGTGCCAGCAGCCCAAGCGACGCCCCTGGCTACACCTTC. Translated, it gives CASSPSDAPGYTF.